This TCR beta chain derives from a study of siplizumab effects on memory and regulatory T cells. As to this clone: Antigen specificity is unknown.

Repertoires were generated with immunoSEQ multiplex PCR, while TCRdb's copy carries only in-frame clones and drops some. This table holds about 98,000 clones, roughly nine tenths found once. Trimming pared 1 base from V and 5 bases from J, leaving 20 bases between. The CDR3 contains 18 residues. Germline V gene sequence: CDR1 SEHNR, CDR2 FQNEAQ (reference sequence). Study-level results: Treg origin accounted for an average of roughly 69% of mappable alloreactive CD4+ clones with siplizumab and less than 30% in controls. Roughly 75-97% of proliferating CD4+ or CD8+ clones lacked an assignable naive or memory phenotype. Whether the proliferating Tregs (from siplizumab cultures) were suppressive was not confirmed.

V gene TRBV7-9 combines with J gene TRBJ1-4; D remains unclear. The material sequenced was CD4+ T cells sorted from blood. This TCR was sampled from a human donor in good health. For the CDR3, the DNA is TGTGCCAGCAGCTTAGGTTCAGTCTCCCGAACCCTAAATGAAAAACTGTTTTTT. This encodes CASSLGSVSRTLNEKLFF. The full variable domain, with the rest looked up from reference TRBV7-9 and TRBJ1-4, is DTGVSQNPRHKITKRGQNVTFRCDPISEHNRLYWYRQTLGQGPEFLTYFQNEAQLEKSRLLSDRFSAERPKGSFSTLEIQRTEQGDSAMYLCASSLGSVSRTLNEKLFFGSGTQLSVL.